This TCR beta chain is drawn from a study of beta chain features in type 1 diabetes. Study findings and constraints: Any role of HLA type in TCRB rearrangement remained unresolved here. Researchers reported that naive, central memory and Treg TCRB repertoires appeared more similar in patients than in healthy donors.

Trimming took 1 base from V and 3 from J, leaving 10 bases between them. Germline V gives CDR1 SGHRS, CDR2 YFSETQ. The CDR3 loop spans 15 amino acids. Notes on this clone: Its antigen remains unidentified.

Researchers reported sorting CD4+ naive, central memory, regulatory and stem cell-like memory cells via CD45RO/CCR7/CD25/CD127/CD95/CD27. The investigators reverse transcribed all of the isolated RNA, so they sequenced expressed TCRB transcripts. An average of about 3.5 million reads was obtained for naive, central memory and regulatory T cell samples. Method: immunoSEQ multiplex PCR; TCRdb's copy keeps in-frame clones and lacks some. The table has hundreds of thousands of clones, roughly 16% seen once; the top ten hold about 0.025%. The sequence derives from a woman aged 18 to 35 in good health. V and J are TRBV5-1 and TRBJ2-2; D is ambiguous. Source material: naive CD4+ T cells from blood. The CDR3 DNA sequence: TGCGCCAGCAGCTTGTTTCCGGATCACACCGGGGAGCTGTTTTTT. Its translation is CASSLFPDHTGELFF. The full variable domain, its missing parts supplied by reference TRBV5-1 and TRBJ2-2, is KAGVTQTPRYLIKTRGQQVTLSCSPISGHRSVSWYQQTPGQGLQFLFEYFSETQRNKGNFPGRFSGRQFSNSRSEMNVSTLELGDSALYLCASSLFPDHTGELFFGEGSRLTVL.